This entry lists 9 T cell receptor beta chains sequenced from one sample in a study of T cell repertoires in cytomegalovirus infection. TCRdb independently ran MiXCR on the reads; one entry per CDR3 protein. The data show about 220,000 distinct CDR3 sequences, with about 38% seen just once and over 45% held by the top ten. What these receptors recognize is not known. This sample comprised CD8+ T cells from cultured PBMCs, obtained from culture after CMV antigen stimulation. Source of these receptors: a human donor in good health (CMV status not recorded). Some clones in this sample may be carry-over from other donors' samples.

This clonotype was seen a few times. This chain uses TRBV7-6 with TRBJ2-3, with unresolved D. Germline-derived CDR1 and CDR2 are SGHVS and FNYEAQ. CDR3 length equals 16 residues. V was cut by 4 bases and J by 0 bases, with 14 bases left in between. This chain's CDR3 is CASSSRDTSSTDTQYF. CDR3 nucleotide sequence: TGTGCCAGCAGCTCCCGCGACACGTCTAGCACAGATACGCAGTATTTT.

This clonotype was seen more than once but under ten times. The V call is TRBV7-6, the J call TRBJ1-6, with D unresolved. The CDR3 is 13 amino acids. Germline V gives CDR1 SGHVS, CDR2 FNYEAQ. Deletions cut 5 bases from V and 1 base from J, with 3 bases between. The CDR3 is CASSRSYNSPLHF. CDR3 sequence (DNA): TGTGCCAGCAGCCGATCCTATAATTCACCCCTCCACTTT.

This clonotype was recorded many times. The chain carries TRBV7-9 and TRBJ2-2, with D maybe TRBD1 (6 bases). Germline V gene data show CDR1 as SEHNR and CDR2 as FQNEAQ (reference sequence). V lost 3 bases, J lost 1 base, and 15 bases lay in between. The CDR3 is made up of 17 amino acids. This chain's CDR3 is CASSFGGTGLNTGELFF. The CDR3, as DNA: TGTGCCAGCAGCTTTGGGGGAACAGGGCTGAACACCGGGGAGCTGTTTTTT.

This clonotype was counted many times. CDR3 bases: TGTGCCAGCAGCTACCAACAGGGCAGGGAGACCCAGTACTTC. Encoded protein: CASSYQQGRETQYF. This chain links TRBV7-2 with TRBJ2-5; a possible D gene is TRBD1 (6 bases). The length of the CDR3 is 14 residues. Germline V lookup: CDR1 SGHTA, CDR2 FQGNSA. The V end was cut by 4 bases, the J end by 5 bases, with 14 bases between.

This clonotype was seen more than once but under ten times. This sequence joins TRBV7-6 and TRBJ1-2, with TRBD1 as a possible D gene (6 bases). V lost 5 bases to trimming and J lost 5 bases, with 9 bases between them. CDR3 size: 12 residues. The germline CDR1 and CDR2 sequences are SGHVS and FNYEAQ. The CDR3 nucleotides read TGTGCCAGCAGCCAAGGACAGTATGGCTACACCTTC. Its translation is CASSQGQYGYTF.

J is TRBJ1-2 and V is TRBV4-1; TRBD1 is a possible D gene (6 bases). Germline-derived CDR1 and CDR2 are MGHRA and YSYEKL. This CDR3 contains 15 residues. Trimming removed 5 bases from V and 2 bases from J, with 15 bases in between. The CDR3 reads CASSSGPTGNYGYTF. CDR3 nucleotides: TGCGCCAGCAGCTCAGGCCCCACAGGGAACTATGGCTACACCTTC.

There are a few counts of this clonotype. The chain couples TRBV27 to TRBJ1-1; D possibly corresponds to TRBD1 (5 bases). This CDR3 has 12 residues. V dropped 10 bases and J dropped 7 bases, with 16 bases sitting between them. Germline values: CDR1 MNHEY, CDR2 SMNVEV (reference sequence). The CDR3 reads CATRGRGFEAFF. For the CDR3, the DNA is TGTGCCACCCGAGGAAGGGGTTTTGAAGCTTTCTTT.

The CDR3 sequence is CASSQEVSNTGELFF. The CDR3, as DNA: TGTGCCAGCAGCCAAGAGGTCTCGAACACCGGGGAGCTGTTTTTT. V usage is TRBV4-2 and J usage is TRBJ2-2; D ambiguous. The germline CDR1 and CDR2 sequences are LGHNA and YNFKEQ. CDR3 size: 15 residues. Trimming removed 0 bases from V and 0 bases from J, with 5 bases in between.

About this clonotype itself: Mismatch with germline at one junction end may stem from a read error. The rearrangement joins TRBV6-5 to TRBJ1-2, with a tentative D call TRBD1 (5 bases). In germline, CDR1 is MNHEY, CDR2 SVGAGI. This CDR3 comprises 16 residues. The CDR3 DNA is TGTGCCAGCAGACTGGTAGCGGGGGATGGTAACTATGTCTACACCTTC. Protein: CASRLVAGDGNYVYTF.